A selection of T cell receptor beta chains follows, all from one sample in a study of shared clonotypes between healthy human individuals. Profiled with immunoSEQ multiplex PCR; TCRdb holds only in-frame clones, not every one. The sample records millions of clones, over 85% being singletons. The specimen was naive CD4+ T cells sorted from blood. The receptors stem from a man in his late teens or twenties in good health. Both conserved end residues are part of each CDR3. The D gene is left open where the match is weak. Clone sizes are given selectively: once, few, many, or a class where the clone is expanded.

16	TRBV6-6	NA	TRBJ1-5	NA	CASTPRAGNGNQPQHF	TGTGCCAGCACCCCCAGGGCGGGGAATGGCAATCAGCCCCAGCATTTT
15	TRBV5-4	TRBD1	TRBJ1-1	NA	CASSSMDRTNTEAFF	TGTGCCAGCAGCTCGATGGACAGGACGAACACTGAAGCTTTCTTT
15	TRBV6-5	TRBD1	TRBJ1-2	once	CASSYALQGGYGYTF	TGTGCCAGCAGTTACGCCCTGCAGGGGGGCTATGGCTACACCTTC
12	TRBV5-1	TRBD2	TRBJ2-1	NA	CASSVLAGRPFF	TGCGCCAGCAGCGTTTTAGCGGGACGCCCCTTCTTC
16	TRBV4-1	NA	TRBJ2-7	NA	CASSPTDARSPYEQYF	TGCGCCAGCAGCCCGACGGACGCTCGCTCACCCTACGAGCAGTACTTC
13	TRBV2	NA	TRBJ1-1	NA	CASREGENTEAFF	TGTGCCAGCAGAGAGGGGGAGAACACTGAAGCTTTCTTT
14	TRBV2	TRBD2	TRBJ2-4	NA	CASRGGLAKNIQYF	TGTGCCAGCAGGGGGGGGTTAGCCAAAAACATTCAGTACTTC
16	TRBV5-1	TRBD2	TRBJ2-3	NA	CASNPSTSGTTDTQYF	TGCGCCAGCAACCCCTCGACTAGCGGGACCACAGATACGCAGTATTTT
15	TRBV6-1	TRBD2	TRBJ2-3	NA	CASNPSGGSTDTQYF	TGTGCCAGCAACCCTTCGGGGGGAAGCACAGATACGCAGTATTTT
13	TRBV14	NA	TRBJ2-5	once	CASSQDRADTQYF	TGTGCCAGCAGCCAAGATCGGGCTGATACCCAGTACTTC
14	TRBV19	NA	TRBJ2-3	once	CASSINRVADTQYF	TGTGCCAGTAGTATAAACAGGGTTGCAGATACGCAGTATTTT
16	TRBV9	TRBD1	TRBJ2-1	NA	CASSAITGGLINEQFF	TGTGCCAGCAGCGCGATTACAGGGGGCTTGATCAATGAGCAGTTCTTC
14	TRBV4-2	NA	TRBJ1-4	once	CASSQFGYNEKLFF	TGTGCCAGCAGCCAATTCGGCTATAATGAAAAACTGTTTTTT
13	TRBV29-1	NA	TRBJ1-5	NA	CSVGADSNQPQHF	TGCAGCGTTGGCGCGGATAGCAATCAGCCCCAGCATTTT
16	TRBV19	TRBD1	TRBJ2-3	NA	CASTRTGGIGTDTQYF	TGTGCCAGTACCAGAACAGGGGGCATCGGCACAGATACGCAGTATTTT
15	TRBV5-1	TRBD1	TRBJ2-1	few	CASSSTGTGVVEQFF	TGCGCCAGCAGCTCAACCGGGACAGGGGTGGTTGAGCAGTTCTTC
12	TRBV6-5	NA	TRBJ2-1	NA	CASTSGVNEQFF	TGTGCCAGCACCTCAGGGGTAAATGAGCAGTTCTTC
16	TRBV7-2	TRBD2	TRBJ2-3	NA	CASSLAGTTSTDTQYF	TGTGCCAGCAGCTTGGCCGGGACTACTAGCACAGATACGCAGTATTTT